This passage covers 8 T cell receptor beta chains from one sample sequenced in a study of cytomegalovirus exposure and HLA in healthy donors. The protocol was immunoSEQ multiplex PCR, while the TCRdb copy is restricted to in-frame clones and leaves out a portion. This sample has under 400,000 clones, with 86% found just once. Sequencing was done on a sample of PBMCs. The receptors derive from a woman between 18 and 29 years old in good health and CMV-seronegative.

CDR3: CASSPGGFQETQYF. The CDR3 DNA reads TGTGCCAGCAGCCCTGGCGGTTTCCAAGAGACCCAGTACTTC. The chain links TRBV7-9 to TRBJ2-5; D gene ambiguous. The CDR3 runs to 14 residues. Per germline, CDR1 SEHNR and CDR2 FQNEAQ (reference sequence). The V end lost 5 bases, the J end lost 1 base, and 11 bases lay between the germline ends.

The genes are TRBV4-1 and TRBJ2-7; D unclear. CDR1 is MGHRA, CDR2 YSYEKL, per germline. The ends were cut back, 1 base at V and 2 bases at J, with 12 bases in the middle. This CDR3 has 15 residues. For the CDR3, the DNA is TGCGCCAGCAGCCAAGTCTCCAAGCCGCCCTACGAGCAGTACTTC. Its protein product is CASSQVSKPPYEQYF.

This clone appeared once. In DNA, the CDR3 is TGCGCCAGCAGCTCAGGGATTGGGAACGAGCAGTACTTC. Translation gives CASSSGIGNEQYF. This chain connects TRBV5-1 to TRBJ2-7; a weak D match, TRBD1 (5 bases). Between the trimmed V and J ends, which lost 3 bases and 5 bases, there was a span of 12 bases. The CDR3 is 13 residues long. Germline V gene data show CDR1 as SGHRS and CDR2 as YFSETQ.

The J gene is TRBJ1-2, the V gene TRBV7-9; D is undetermined. The CDR3 consists of 15 residues. Between the trimmed V and J ends, which lost 1 base and 5 bases, there was a span of 14 bases. CDR1 SEHNR and CDR2 FQNEAQ come from the germline V gene (reference sequence). DNA of the CDR3: TGTGCCAGCAGCTTAGGGACCGGACGGGGTTATGGCTACACCTTC. This encodes CASSLGTGRGYGYTF. Combining the CDR3 with reference TRBV7-9 and TRBJ1-2 gives the whole variable domain DTGVSQNPRHKITKRGQNVTFRCDPISEHNRLYWYRQTLGQGPEFLTYFQNEAQLEKSRLLSDRFSAERPKGSFSTLEIQRTEQGDSAMYLCASSLGTGRGYGYTFGSGTRLTVV.

This chain's CDR3 is CATSRGGTGEKLFF. The CDR3 DNA follows: TGTGCCACCAGCAGAGGCGGGACAGGGGAGAAACTGTTTTTT. The rearrangement uses TRBV15 and TRBJ1-4; 10 positions match TRBD1. Germline CDR1 reads LNHNV; CDR2 reads YYDKDF (reference sequence). CDR3 length: 14 residues. V lost 1 base, J lost 11 bases, and 4 bases stayed unmatched.

DNA for the CDR3: TGTGCCAGCAGCCGAACATTGGACAGGGGCCAAAACATTCAGTACTTC. This gives the protein CASSRTLDRGQNIQYF. The chain has TRBV5-8 and TRBJ2-4, with TRBD1 matching 9 bases. The V gene end was trimmed by 4 bases and the J gene end by 5 bases; junction bases not matched to a gene: 10. The germline V gene has CDR1 SGHTS and CDR2 YDEGEE. The CDR3 covers 16 residues.

This rearrangement joins TRBV7-9 to TRBJ2-7, with TRBD1 matching over 11 bases. The CDR3 totals 17 residues. J gave up 2 bases and V 5 bases, and 11 bases lay outside the gene matches. The germline gives CDR1 SEHNR, CDR2 FQNEAQ (reference sequence). The CDR3 is CASSPQLPGQGAYEQYF. The CDR3 DNA follows: TGTGCCAGCAGCCCGCAACTCCCGGGACAGGGGGCCTACGAGCAGTACTTC. The full variable domain, its missing parts supplied by reference TRBV7-9 and TRBJ2-7, is DTGVSQNPRHKITKRGQNVTFRCDPISEHNRLYWYRQTLGQGPEFLTYFQNEAQLEKSRLLSDRFSAERPKGSFSTLEIQRTEQGDSAMYLCASSPQLPGQGAYEQYFGPGTRLTVT.

This clone has only one observation. The chain employs TRBV4-1 and TRBJ2-7, with 8 nucleotides matching TRBD2. This CDR3 contains 18 residues. V shed 4 bases, J shed 0 bases, and the junction held 14 bases outside the gene matches. CDR1 and CDR2 (germline): MGHRA, YSYEKL. The CDR3 nucleotides read TGCGCCAGCAGCCTGGAGGCGCTAGCGGGCTTTAGCTCCTACGAGCAGTACTTC. It yields the protein CASSLEALAGFSSYEQYF.